These T cell receptor beta chains were read from a single sample in a study of T cells in severe cutaneous drug reactions. TCRdb reprocessed the multiplex PCR reads and stores each CDR3 protein as one record, lacking DNA. This table holds 1,200 or so distinct CDR3 sequences. Sequencing was carried out using cells from a skin blister. The receptors here all came from a human donor with Stevens-Johnson syndrome, a severe cutaneous drug reaction. CDR3s include the opening cysteine and the closing phenylalanine or tryptophan. Some rows have no size entry. The others give once, few or many, or a class for an expanded clone.

abundance	v_gene	j_gene	CDR3aa
.	TRBV29-1	TRBJ2-1	CSVVSSGTSYNEQFF
large	TRBV6-6	TRBJ2-5	CAISRGRPETQYF
.	TRBV27	TRBJ1-1	CASKNRAGGGEAFF
.	TRBV7-9	TRBJ1-4	CASEDRTNEKLFF
medium-sized	TRBV29-1	TRBJ2-1	CSVAPGAIGETQFF
medium-sized	TRBV5-4	TRBJ1-1	CASSPGRSRSSTEAFF
.	TRBV11-2	TRBJ1-1	CASSLTRGYTEAFF
medium-sized	TRBV20-1	TRBJ2-5	CSAAVRGRETQYF
large	TRBV19	TRBJ1-4	CASKAFGKLFF
.	TRBV6-5	TRBJ2-3	CAAGANGGNTQYF
.	TRBV28	TRBJ1-5	CAARFNSNQPQHF
large	TRBV11-2	TRBJ1-2	CASSLGTGVWYYGYTF
large	TRBV30	TRBJ1-3	CAVRFTLENTIYF
medium-sized	TRBV5-6	TRBJ2-7	CASGWGTQFYEQYF
.	TRBV7-3	TRBJ1-1	CASSPLASMNTEAFF
.	TRBV9	TRBJ2-1	CASSPQTGTGSYNEQFF
medium-sized	TRBV6-1	TRBJ2-7	CASSLLRKYEQYF
.	TRBV11-3	TRBJ2-3	CASSRQGRDTQYF
medium-sized	TRBV20-1	TRBJ2-7	CSASGSSGYSYEQYF
.	TRBV4-1	TRBJ2-1	CASSQESNEQFF